Presented here are 23 T cell receptor beta chains from one specimen sequenced in a study of control samples from healthy donors and cancer patients. Clones were sequenced by immunoSEQ multiplex PCR, and TCRdb holds only the in-frame ones, with some missing. Counted here are about 150,000 clones, 88% occurring once; the ten biggest clones make up about 1.8%. The material sequenced was blood. The receptors here all came from a man between 18 and 35 years old in good health.

The chain combines TRBV11-2 with TRBJ2-7; D is ambiguous. The CDR3 loop spans 14 amino acids. V lost 2 bases, J lost 2 bases, and 10 bases lay in between. In germline, CDR1 is SGHAT, CDR2 FQNNGV. For the CDR3, the DNA is TGTGCCAGCAGCTTAAGAAGTGGCCCCTACGAGCAGTACTTC. Translating gives CASSLRSGPYEQYF.

The chain couples TRBV5-1 to TRBJ2-2; D is perhaps TRBD1 (5 bases). The CDR3 contains 15 residues. The V end lost 0 bases, the J end lost 4 bases, and 10 bases lay between the germline ends. From germline, CDR1 is SGHRS and CDR2 YFSETQ. The CDR3 nucleotides are TGCGCCAGCAGCTTGGTTCAGGGTGGCACCGGGGAGCTGTTTTTT. Amino acid sequence: CASSLVQGGTGELFF.

The chain uses TRBV11-2 and TRBJ2-7; D could derive from TRBD1 or TRBD2 (5 bases each). Germline CDR1 SGHAT, CDR2 FQNNGV. The CDR3 covers 15 residues. Deletions cut 4 bases from V and 2 bases from J, with 15 bases between. DNA for the CDR3: TGTGCCAGCAGCTATCGGGACGGCCATACCTACGAGCAGTACTTC. Protein: CASSYRDGHTYEQYF.

This rearrangement joins TRBV27 to TRBJ2-5; maybe TRBD1 (6 bases). Per germline, CDR1 MNHEY and CDR2 SMNVEV (reference sequence). Trimming removed 3 bases from V and 3 bases from J, with 11 bases in between. The CDR3 has 14 residues. In DNA, the CDR3 is TGTGCCAGCAGTTTCCTCGGGACAAAAGAGACCCAGTACTTC. Protein product: CASSFLGTKETQYF.

The chain uses TRBV19 and TRBJ1-5, with D uncertain. Germline assignment: CDR1 LNHDA and CDR2 SQIVND (reference sequence). Trimming left V 4 bases short and J 0 bases short, with 13 bases between. The CDR3 runs to 16 residues. CDR3 nucleotide sequence: TGTGCCAGTAGTAATCTACCGACAAATAGCAATCAGCCCCAGCATTTT. Its translation is CASSNLPTNSNQPQHF. Combining the CDR3 with reference TRBV19 and TRBJ1-5 gives the whole variable domain DGGITQSPKYLFRKEGQNVTLSCEQNLNHDAMYWYRQDPGQGLRLIYYSQIVNDFQKGDIAEGYSVSREKKESFPLTVTSAQKNPTAFYLCASSNLPTNSNQPQHFGDGTRLSIL.

The chain couples TRBV24-1 to TRBJ1-5; 7 positions match TRBD1. V was pared by 9 bases and J by 3 bases, with 4 bases of the junction left unmatched. The CDR3 loop spans 13 amino acids. Germline lookup yields CDR1 KGHDR and CDR2 SFDVKD. The CDR3 sequence is CATATGPNQPQHF. The CDR3 DNA is TGTGCCACCGCGACAGGGCCCAATCAGCCCCAGCATTTT.

The chain is built from TRBV30 and TRBJ2-7, with D uncertain. This CDR3 region has 12 residues. The V gene lost 1 base and the J gene lost 6 bases, with 10 bases spanning the gap. Germline CDR1 GTSNPN, CDR2 SVGIG (reference sequence). CDR3 coding DNA: TGTGCCTGGAGTGGTATTGCAGGCGAGCAGTACTTC. Its translation is CAWSGIAGEQYF.

This rearrangement joins TRBV7-9 to TRBJ2-3; TRBD1 matches 7 bases. The CDR3 sequence is 15 residues long. Trimming took 5 bases from V and 1 from J; bases not matched to a gene: 6. Germline CDR1 is SEHNR and CDR2 is FQNEAQ (reference sequence). The CDR3 DNA reads TGTGCCAGCAGCGTTACAGGGGAACGCACAGATACGCAGTATTTT. Translation: CASSVTGERTDTQYF. The complete variable domain, with remaining parts taken from reference TRBV7-9 and TRBJ2-3, reads DTGVSQNPRHKITKRGQNVTFRCDPISEHNRLYWYRQTLGQGPEFLTYFQNEAQLEKSRLLSDRFSAERPKGSFSTLEIQRTEQGDSAMYLCASSVTGERTDTQYFGPGTRLTVL.

The chain employs TRBV18 and TRBJ1-6; D possibly corresponds to TRBD1 (5 bases). The CDR3 spans 16 residues. The germline V gene encodes CDR1 KGHSH and CDR2 LQKENI. Trimming pared 8 bases from V and 0 bases from J, leaving 14 bases between. The CDR3 sequence is CASNRDGSSYNSPLHF. CDR3 sequence (DNA): TGTGCCAGCAATAGGGACGGGAGCTCCTATAATTCACCCCTCCACTTT.

This chain uses TRBV11-1 with TRBJ2-3; D uncertain. V lost 1 base, J lost 4 bases, and 6 bases lay in between. The germline CDR1 and CDR2 sequences are SGHAT and FQDESV (reference sequence). The CDR3 runs to 13 residues. The CDR3 loop reads CASSLGGPDTQYF. As DNA, the CDR3 is TGTGCCAGCAGCTTAGGAGGACCAGATACGCAGTATTTT. Supplemented by reference TRBV11-1 and TRBJ2-3, the full variable domain reads EAEVAQSPRYKITEKSQAVAFWCDPISGHATLYWYRQILGQGPELLVQFQDESVVDDSQLPKDRFSAERLKGVDSTLKIQPAELGDSAMYLCASSLGGPDTQYFGPGTRLTVL.

This chain links TRBV2 with TRBJ2-7; D might be TRBD2 (7 bases). Looked up from germline, CDR1 is SNHLY and CDR2 is FYNNEI. The CDR3 is 17 amino acids. The germline V and J ends were trimmed by 3 bases and 3 bases, with 21 bases remaining between them. CDR3 DNA: TGTGCCAGCAGTGATCTTGGGGGAGGGACACCTCTCTACGAGCAGTACTTC. As protein: CASSDLGGGTPLYEQYF.

V is TRBV6-1 and J is TRBJ1-4; 9 bases map to TRBD1. The CDR3 loop spans 16 amino acids. V was pared by 3 bases and J by 10 bases, with 12 bases of the junction left unmatched. Germline V CDR1 and CDR2: MNHNS, SASEGT. For the CDR3, the DNA is TGTGCCAGCAGTGATCTGGCCGGGACAGGGAGTGGAAAACTGTTTTTT. This translates into CASSDLAGTGSGKLFF.

In its sample, this clone was seen once. The V call is TRBV4-3, the J call TRBJ1-1; the match to TRBD1 covers 7 bases. Germline V gene sequence: CDR1 LGHNA, CDR2 YSLEER. CDR3 size: 17 residues. V dropped 0 bases and J dropped 10; count of bases not matched to a gene: 17. CDR3 region: CASSQDPLGTVFSGAFF. CDR3 in DNA: TGCGCCAGCAGCCAAGACCCACTCGGGACAGTCTTCTCTGGAGCTTTCTTT.

V is TRBV3-1 (or the pseudogene TRBV3-2) and J is TRBJ1-2; tentatively, D is TRBD1 (6 bases). Per the germline V gene, CDR1 is LGHDT and CDR2 is YNNKEL (reference sequence). This CDR3 has 15 amino acids. V gave up 0 bases and J gave up 8 bases, with 16 bases separating them. In DNA form, the CDR3 reads TGTGCCAGCAGCCAAGATCCCGGGGGCCGGGGAGGCTACACCTTC. It translates to CASSQDPGGRGGYTF.

The V call is TRBV19, the J call TRBJ1-1; the match to TRBD1 covers 7 bases. Germline CDR1 is LNHDA and CDR2 is SQIVND (reference sequence). The CDR3 has 14 amino acids. The V gene end was trimmed by 4 bases and the J gene end by 1 base; junction bases not matched to a gene: 3. This CDR3 reads CASSTRTGNTEAFF. The CDR3 region has the DNA TGTGCCAGTAGTACTCGGACAGGGAACACTGAAGCTTTCTTT.

The V gene is TRBV4-3, the J gene TRBJ2-2, with TRBD1 matching 7 bases. The germline gives CDR1 LGHNA, CDR2 YSLEER. The CDR3 sequence is 15 residues long. V was clipped by 4 bases and J by 2 bases; unmatched bases: 4. Here the CDR3 reads CASSPGGSNTGELFF. CDR3 DNA sequence: TGCGCCAGCAGCCCAGGGGGTAGTAACACCGGGGAGCTGTTTTTT.

This clone was recorded a few times. This chain joins TRBV29-1 and TRBJ2-2; no reliable D call. The CDR3 covers 12 residues. Germline CDR1 reads SQVTM; CDR2 reads ANQGSEA. V lost 1 base, J lost 5 bases, and 5 bases lay in between. The CDR3 loop reads CSVEGSTGELFF. CDR3 nucleotides: TGCAGCGTTGAAGGTTCGACCGGGGAGCTGTTTTTT.

This clone came up once. J is TRBJ2-1 and V is TRBV5-1; weak D call: TRBD2 (7 bases). The CDR3 consists of 15 residues. Looked up from germline, CDR1 is SGHRS and CDR2 is YFSETQ. Trimming pared 2 bases from V and 6 bases from J, leaving 15 bases between. The CDR3 is CASSLRGGGSNEQFF. CDR3 DNA: TGCGCCAGCAGCTTAAGGGGGGGCGGTTCCAATGAGCAGTTCTTC.

The chain uses TRBV28 and TRBJ1-4, with D possibly matching TRBD1 (6 bases). Per the germline V gene, CDR1 is MDHEN and CDR2 is SYDVKM. Trimming removed 6 bases from V and 7 bases from J, with 9 bases in between. This CDR3 contains 12 residues. In DNA form, the CDR3 reads TGTGCCAGCAGACAGGGTGGTGAAAAACTGTTTTTT. This codes for CASRQGGEKLFF. Supplemented by reference TRBV28 and TRBJ1-4, the full variable domain reads DVKVTQSSRYLVKRTGEKVFLECVQDMDHENMFWYRQDPGLGLRLIYFSYDVKMKEKGDIPEGYSVSREKKERFSLILESASTNQTSMYLCASRQGGEKLFFGSGTQLSVL.

The V gene is TRBV5-1, the J gene TRBJ1-2, with unresolved D. CDR1 SGHRS and CDR2 YFSETQ come from the germline V gene. The CDR3 is 15 amino acids. Trimming pared 2 bases from V and 7 bases from J, leaving 18 bases between. The CDR3 DNA reads as TGCGCCAGCAGCTTTGGCAGTTTGGCCTTCGGTGGCTACACCTTC. This translates into CASSFGSLAFGGYTF.

Only a few counts were recorded for this clone. The rearrangement joins TRBV6-5 to TRBJ1-1, with D possibly TRBD1 on 5 matching bases. Deletions cut 2 bases from V and 7 bases from J, with 14 bases between. This CDR3 contains 14 residues. Germline CDR1 is MNHEY and CDR2 is SVGAGI. CDR3 in amino acids: CASSYLRGRGEAFF. Here the CDR3 DNA reads TGTGCCAGCAGTTACCTGCGGGGGAGAGGTGAAGCTTTCTTT.

The chain is built from TRBV7-9 and TRBJ2-7; no clear D. Trimming removed 4 bases from V and 6 bases from J, with 13 bases in between. Per germline, CDR1 SEHNR and CDR2 FQNEAQ (reference sequence). CDR3 length: 13 residues. The CDR3 sequence is CASSSGPWGEQYF. Written as DNA, the CDR3 is TGTGCCAGCAGCTCCGGGCCCTGGGGCGAGCAGTACTTC.

This sequence joins TRBV6-1 and TRBJ2-7; weak D call: TRBD1 (6 bases). CDR1 is MNHNS, CDR2 SASEGT, per germline. V shed 3 bases and J shed 0 bases, with 12 bases lying between them. The CDR3 contains 15 residues. CDR3 amino acids: CASSDQVRGSYEQYF. The CDR3 DNA follows: TGTGCCAGCAGTGACCAGGTCAGGGGCTCCTACGAGCAGTACTTC.